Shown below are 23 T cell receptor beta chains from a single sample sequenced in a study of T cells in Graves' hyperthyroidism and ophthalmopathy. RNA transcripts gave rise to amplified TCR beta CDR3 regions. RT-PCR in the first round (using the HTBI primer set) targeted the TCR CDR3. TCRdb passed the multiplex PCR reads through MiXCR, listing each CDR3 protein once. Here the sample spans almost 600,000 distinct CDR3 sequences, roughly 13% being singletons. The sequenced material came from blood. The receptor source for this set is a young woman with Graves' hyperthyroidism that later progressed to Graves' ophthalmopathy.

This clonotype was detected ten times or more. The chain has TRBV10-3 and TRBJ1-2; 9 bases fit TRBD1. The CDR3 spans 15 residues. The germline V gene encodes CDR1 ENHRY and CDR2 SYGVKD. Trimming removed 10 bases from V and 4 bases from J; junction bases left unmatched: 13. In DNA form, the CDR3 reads TGTGCCAATTCCGAACAGGGGGCGCAGAGCTATGGCTACACCTTC. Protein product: CANSEQGAQSYGYTF.

CDR3 sequence reads: CASTQGRLAGADEQFF. The CDR3 coding sequence is TGTGCCAGCACTCAGGGGAGACTAGCGGGAGCTGATGAGCAGTTCTTC. This chain joins TRBV7-8 and TRBJ2-1, with 12 bases that match TRBD2. The CDR3 is 16 residues long. V gave up 7 bases and J gave up 8 bases; unmatched junction bases: 12. Per germline, CDR1 SGHVS and CDR2 FQNEAQ. Full variable domain (outside the CDR3, taken from reference TRBV7-8 and TRBJ2-1): GAGVSQSPRYKVAKRGQDVALRCDPISGHVSLFWYQQALGQGPEFLTYFQNEAQLDKSGLPSDRFFAERPEGSVSTLKIQRTQQEDSAVYLCASTQGRLAGADEQFFGPGTRLTVL.

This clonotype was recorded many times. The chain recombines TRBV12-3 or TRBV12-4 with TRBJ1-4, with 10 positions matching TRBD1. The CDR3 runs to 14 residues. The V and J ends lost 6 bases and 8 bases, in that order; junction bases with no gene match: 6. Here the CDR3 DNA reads TGTGCCAGCAGGGCAGGGACAGGGGTGGAAAAACTGTTTTTT. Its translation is CASRAGTGVEKLFF.

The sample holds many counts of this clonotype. The CDR3 nucleotides read TGTGCCAGTAGTATTAGAGGGGAGAACCCGGATACGCAGTATTTT. Encoded protein: CASSIRGENPDTQYF. The chain is built from TRBV19 and TRBJ2-3; D possibly uses TRBD1 or TRBD2 (5 bases each). Germline CDR1 is LNHDA and CDR2 is SQIVND (reference sequence). Deletions cut 3 bases from V and 6 bases from J, with 16 bases between. The CDR3 covers 15 residues.

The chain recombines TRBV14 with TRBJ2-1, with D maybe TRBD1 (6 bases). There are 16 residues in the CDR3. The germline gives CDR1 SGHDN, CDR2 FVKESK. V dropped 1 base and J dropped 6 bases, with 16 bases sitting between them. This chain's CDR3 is CASSQGGNRVFNEQFF. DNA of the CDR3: TGTGCCAGCAGCCAAGGAGGTAACAGGGTTTTCAATGAGCAGTTCTTC. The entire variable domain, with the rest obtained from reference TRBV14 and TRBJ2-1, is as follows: EAGVTQFPSHSVIEKGQTVTLRCDPISGHDNLYWYRRVMGKEIKFLLHFVKESKQDESGMPNNRFLAERTGGTYSTLKVQPAELEDSGVYFCASSQGGNRVFNEQFFGPGTRLTVL.

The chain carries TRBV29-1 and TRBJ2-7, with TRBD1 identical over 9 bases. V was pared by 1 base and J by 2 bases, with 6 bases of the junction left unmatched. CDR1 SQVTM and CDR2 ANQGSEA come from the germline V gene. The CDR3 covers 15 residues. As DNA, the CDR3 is TGCAGCGTTGAAGTGACAGGGGGAACTACCTACGAGCAGTACTTC. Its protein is CSVEVTGGTTYEQYF.

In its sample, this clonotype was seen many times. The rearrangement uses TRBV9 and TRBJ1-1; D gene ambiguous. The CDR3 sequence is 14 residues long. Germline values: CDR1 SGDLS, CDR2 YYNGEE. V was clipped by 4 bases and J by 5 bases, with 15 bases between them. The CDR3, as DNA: TGTGCCAGCAGCCCCAGGACCGGATGGACTGAAGCTTTCTTT. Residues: CASSPRTGWTEAFF.

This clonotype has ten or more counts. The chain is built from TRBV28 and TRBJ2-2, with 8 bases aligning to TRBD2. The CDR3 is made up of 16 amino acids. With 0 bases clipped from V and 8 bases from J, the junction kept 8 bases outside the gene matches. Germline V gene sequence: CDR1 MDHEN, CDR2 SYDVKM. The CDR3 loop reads CASSLWGTRSTGELFF. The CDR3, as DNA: TGTGCCAGCAGTTTATGGGGGACTAGATCCACGGGGGAGCTGTTTTTT.

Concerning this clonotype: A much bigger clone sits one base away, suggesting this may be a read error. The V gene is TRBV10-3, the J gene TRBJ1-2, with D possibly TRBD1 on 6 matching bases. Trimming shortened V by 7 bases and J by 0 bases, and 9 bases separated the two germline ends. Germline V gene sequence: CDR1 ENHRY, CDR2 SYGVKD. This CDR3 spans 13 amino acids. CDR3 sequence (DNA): TGTGCCATCACCCAGGGGACTAACTATGGCTACACCTTC. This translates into CAITQGTNYGYTF.

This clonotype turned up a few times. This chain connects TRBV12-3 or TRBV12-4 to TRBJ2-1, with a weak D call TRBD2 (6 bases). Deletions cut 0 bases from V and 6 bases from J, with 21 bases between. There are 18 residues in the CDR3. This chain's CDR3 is CASSLARAPPKGGNEQFF. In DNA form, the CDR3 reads TGTGCCAGCAGTTTAGCCCGGGCACCCCCAAAGGGAGGCAATGAGCAGTTCTTC.

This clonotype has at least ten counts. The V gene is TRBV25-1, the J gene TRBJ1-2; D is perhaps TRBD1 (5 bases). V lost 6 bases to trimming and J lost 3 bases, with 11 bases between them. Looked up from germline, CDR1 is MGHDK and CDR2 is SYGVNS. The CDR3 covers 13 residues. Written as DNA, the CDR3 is TGTGCCAGCAGAAATGACAGCTACTATGGCTACACCTTC. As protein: CASRNDSYYGYTF.

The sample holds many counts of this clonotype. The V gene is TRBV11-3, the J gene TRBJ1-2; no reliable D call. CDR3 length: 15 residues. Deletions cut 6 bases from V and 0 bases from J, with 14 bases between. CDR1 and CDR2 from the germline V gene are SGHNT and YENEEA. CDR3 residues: CASSATRTPNYGYTF. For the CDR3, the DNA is TGTGCCAGCAGTGCGACAAGGACCCCTAACTATGGCTACACCTTC.

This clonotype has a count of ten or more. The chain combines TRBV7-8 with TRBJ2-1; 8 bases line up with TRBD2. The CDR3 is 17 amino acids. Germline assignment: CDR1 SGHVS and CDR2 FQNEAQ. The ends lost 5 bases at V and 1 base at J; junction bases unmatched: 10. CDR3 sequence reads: CASSLDISGSSYNEQFF. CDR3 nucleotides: TGTGCCAGCAGCCTAGATATAAGCGGGAGTTCCTACAATGAGCAGTTCTTC.

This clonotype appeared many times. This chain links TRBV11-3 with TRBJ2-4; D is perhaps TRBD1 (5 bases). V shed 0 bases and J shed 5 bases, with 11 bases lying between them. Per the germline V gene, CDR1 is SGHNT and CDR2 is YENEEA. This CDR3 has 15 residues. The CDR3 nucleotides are TGTGCCAGCAGCTTAGATCAGGCAGGGCAAAACATTCAGTACTTC. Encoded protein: CASSLDQAGQNIQYF. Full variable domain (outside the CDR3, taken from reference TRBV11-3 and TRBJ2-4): EAGVVQSPRYKIIEKKQPVAFWCNPISGHNTLYWYLQNLGQGPELLIRYENEEAVDDSQLPKDRFSAERLKGVDSTLKIQPAELGDSAVYLCASSLDQAGQNIQYFGAGTRLSVL.

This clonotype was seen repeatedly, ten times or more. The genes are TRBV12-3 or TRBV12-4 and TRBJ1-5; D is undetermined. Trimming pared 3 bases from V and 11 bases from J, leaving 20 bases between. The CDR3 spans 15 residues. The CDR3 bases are TGTGCCAGCAGTTTGGGGTCCGGTACAATTAAGGCCCAGCATTTT. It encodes CASSLGSGTIKAQHF.

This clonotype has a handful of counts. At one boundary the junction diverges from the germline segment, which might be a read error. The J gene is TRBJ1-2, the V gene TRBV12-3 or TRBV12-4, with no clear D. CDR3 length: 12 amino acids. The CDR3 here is CATWGSNYGHTF. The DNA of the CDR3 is TGTGCCACCTGGGGATCTAACTATGGCCACACCTTC.

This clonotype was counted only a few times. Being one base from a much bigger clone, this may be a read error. CDR3: CASSEAVPNEKLFF. The CDR3, as DNA: TGTGCCAGCAGTGAAGCGGTCCCTAATGAAAAACTGTTTTTT. The J gene is TRBJ1-4, the V gene TRBV2; D is uncertain. V was shortened by 0 bases and J by 3 bases, with 5 bases between the two germline ends. Germline lookup yields CDR1 SNHLY and CDR2 FYNNEI. This CDR3 has 14 amino acids.

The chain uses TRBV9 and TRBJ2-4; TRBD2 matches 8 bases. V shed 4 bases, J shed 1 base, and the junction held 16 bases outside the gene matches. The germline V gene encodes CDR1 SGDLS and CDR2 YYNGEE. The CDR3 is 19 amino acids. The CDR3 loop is CASSPLYSGNEVAKNIQYF. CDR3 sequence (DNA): TGTGCCAGCAGCCCCCTTTATAGCGGGAACGAGGTGGCCAAAAACATTCAGTACTTC.

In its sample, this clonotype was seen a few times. For the CDR3, the DNA is TGCAGTGCTAAGACAGACCCGAACACCGGGGAGCTGTTTTTT. It codes for CSAKTDPNTGELFF. The chain combines TRBV20-1 with TRBJ2-2; TRBD1 is a possible D gene (5 bases). V lost 4 bases to trimming and J lost 0 bases, with 9 bases between them. The CDR3 runs to 14 residues. Looked up from germline, CDR1 is DFQATT and CDR2 is SNEGSKA (reference sequence).

This chain's CDR3 is CASSPWGGTNTEAFF. In DNA, the CDR3 is TGTGCCAGCAGCCCGTGGGGGGGAACGAACACTGAAGCTTTCTTT. The rearrangement links TRBV13 to TRBJ1-1; TRBD1 might be the D (5 bases). V gave up 5 bases and J gave up 1 base, with 14 bases separating them. The CDR3 is 15 residues long. Looked up from germline, CDR1 is PRHDT and CDR2 is FYEKMQ (reference sequence).

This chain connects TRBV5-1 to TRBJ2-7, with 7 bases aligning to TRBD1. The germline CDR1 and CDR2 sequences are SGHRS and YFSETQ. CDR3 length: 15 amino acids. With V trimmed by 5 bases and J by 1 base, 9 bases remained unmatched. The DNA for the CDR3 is TGCGCCAGCAGAGGTCGGGACAGTGCTTCCTACGAGCAGTACTTC. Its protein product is CASRGRDSASYEQYF.

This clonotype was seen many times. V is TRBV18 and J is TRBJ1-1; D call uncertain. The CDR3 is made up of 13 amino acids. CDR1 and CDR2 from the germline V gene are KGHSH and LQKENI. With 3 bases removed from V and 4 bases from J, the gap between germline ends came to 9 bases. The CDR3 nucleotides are TGTGCCAGCTCACCTGAGGTACTCACTGAAGCTTTCTTT. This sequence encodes CASSPEVLTEAFF.

CDR3 DNA sequence: TGTGCCATCAGGGCCCCAACAGCGGGTAGCACAGATACGCAGTATTTT. As protein: CAIRAPTAGSTDTQYF. This chain joins TRBV10-3 and TRBJ2-3; TRBD2 might be the D (6 bases). Germline V gives CDR1 ENHRY, CDR2 SYGVKD. There are 16 residues in the CDR3. Trimming took 6 bases from V and 0 from J, leaving 16 bases between them.